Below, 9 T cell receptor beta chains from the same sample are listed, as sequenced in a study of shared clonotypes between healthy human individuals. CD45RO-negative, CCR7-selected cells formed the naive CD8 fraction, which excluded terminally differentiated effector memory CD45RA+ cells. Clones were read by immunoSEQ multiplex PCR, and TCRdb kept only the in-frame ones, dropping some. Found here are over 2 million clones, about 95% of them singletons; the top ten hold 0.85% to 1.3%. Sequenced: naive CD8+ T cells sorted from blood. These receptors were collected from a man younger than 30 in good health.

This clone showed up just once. CDR3 amino acids: CASSPGQSLIETQYF. In nucleotides, the CDR3 is TGTGCCAGCTCACCGGGGCAGTCATTGATAGAGACCCAGTACTTC. J is TRBJ2-5 and V is TRBV18, with a weak D call TRBD1 (5 bases). The ends were cut back, 3 bases at V and 4 bases at J, with 15 bases in the middle. CDR3 length: 15 amino acids. CDR1 and CDR2 (germline): KGHSH, LQKENI.

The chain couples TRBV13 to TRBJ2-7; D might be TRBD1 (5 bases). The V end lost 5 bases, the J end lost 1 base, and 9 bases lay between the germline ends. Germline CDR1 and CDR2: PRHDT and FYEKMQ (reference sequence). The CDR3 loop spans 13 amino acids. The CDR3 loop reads CASSERQSYEQYF. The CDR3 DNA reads TGTGCCAGCAGCGAACGACAGTCCTACGAGCAGTACTTC. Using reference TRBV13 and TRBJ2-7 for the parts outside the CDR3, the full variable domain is AAGVIQSPRHLIKEKRETATLKCYPIPRHDTVYWYQQGPGQDPQFLISFYEKMQSDKGSIPDRFSAQQFSDYHSELNMSSLELGDSALYFCASSERQSYEQYFGPGTRLTVT.

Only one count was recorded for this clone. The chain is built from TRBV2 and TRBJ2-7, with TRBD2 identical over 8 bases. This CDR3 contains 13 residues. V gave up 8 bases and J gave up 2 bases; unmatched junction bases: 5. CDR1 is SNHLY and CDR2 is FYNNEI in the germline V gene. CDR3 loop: CASGGTRTYEQYF. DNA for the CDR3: TGTGCCAGCGGGGGGACTAGGACCTACGAGCAGTACTTC.

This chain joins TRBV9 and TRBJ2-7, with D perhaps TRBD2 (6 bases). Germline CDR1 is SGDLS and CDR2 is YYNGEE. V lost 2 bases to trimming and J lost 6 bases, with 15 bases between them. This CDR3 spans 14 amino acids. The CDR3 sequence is CASSVSGALGEQYF. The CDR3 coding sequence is TGTGCCAGCAGCGTGTCGGGAGCCTTGGGCGAGCAGTACTTC. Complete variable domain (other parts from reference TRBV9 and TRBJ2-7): DSGVTQTPKHLITATGQRVTLRCSPRSGDLSVYWYQQSLDQGLQFLIQYYNGEERAKGNILERFSAQQFPDLHSELNLSSLELGDSALYFCASSVSGALGEQYFGPGTRLTVT.

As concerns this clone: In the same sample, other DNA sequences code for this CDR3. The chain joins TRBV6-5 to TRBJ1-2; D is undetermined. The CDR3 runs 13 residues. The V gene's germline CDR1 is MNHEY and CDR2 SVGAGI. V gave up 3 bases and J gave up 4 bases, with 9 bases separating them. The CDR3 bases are TGTGCCAGCAGTTATGGCAGCCTCTATGGCTACACCTTC. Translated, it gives CASSYGSLYGYTF.

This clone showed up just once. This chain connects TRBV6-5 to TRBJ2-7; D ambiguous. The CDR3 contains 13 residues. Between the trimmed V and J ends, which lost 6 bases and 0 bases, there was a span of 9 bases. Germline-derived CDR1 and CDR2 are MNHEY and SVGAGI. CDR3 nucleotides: TGTGCCAGCAGAAGACTCAGCTCCTACGAGCAGTACTTC. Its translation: CASRRLSSYEQYF.

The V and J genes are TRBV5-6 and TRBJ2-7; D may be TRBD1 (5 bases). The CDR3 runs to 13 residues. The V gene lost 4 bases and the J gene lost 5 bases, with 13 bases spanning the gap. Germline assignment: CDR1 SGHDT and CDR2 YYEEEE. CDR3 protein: CASSPWGRDEQYF. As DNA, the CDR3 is TGTGCCAGCAGCCCCTGGGGCCGGGACGAGCAGTACTTC.

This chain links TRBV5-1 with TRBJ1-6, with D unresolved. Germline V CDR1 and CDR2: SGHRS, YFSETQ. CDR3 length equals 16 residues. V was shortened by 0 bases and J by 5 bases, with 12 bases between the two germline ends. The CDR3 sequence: CASSLEYGLNNSPLHF. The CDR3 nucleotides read TGCGCCAGCAGCTTGGAATACGGTCTAAATAATTCACCCCTCCACTTT.

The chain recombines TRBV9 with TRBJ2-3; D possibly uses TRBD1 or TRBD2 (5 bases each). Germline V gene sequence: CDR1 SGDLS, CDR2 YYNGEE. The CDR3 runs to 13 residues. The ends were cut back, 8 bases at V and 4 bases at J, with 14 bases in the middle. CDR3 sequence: CASTGTGPDTQYF. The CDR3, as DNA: TGTGCCAGTACCGGGACGGGACCAGATACGCAGTATTTT. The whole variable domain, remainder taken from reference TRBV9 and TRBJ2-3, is DSGVTQTPKHLITATGQRVTLRCSPRSGDLSVYWYQQSLDQGLQFLIQYYNGEERAKGNILERFSAQQFPDLHSELNLSSLELGDSALYFCASTGTGPDTQYFGPGTRLTVL.